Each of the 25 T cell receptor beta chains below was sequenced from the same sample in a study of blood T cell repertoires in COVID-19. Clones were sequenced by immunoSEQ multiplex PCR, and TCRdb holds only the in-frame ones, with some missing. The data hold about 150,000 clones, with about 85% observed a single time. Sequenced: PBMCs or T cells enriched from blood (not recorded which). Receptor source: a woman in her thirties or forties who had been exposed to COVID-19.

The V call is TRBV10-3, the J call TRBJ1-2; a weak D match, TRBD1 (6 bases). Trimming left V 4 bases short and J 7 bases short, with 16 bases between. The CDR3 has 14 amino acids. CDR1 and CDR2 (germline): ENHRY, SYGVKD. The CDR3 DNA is TGTGCCATCAGTGCACCTCAGGGGATCCGTGGCTACACCTTC. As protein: CAISAPQGIRGYTF.

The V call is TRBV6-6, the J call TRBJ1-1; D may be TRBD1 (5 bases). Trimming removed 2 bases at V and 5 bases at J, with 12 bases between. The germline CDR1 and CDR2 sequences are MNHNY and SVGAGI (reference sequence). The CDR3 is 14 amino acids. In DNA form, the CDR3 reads TGTGCCAGCAGTTACAGCGGGACCCAGACTGAAGCTTTCTTT. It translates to CASSYSGTQTEAFF.

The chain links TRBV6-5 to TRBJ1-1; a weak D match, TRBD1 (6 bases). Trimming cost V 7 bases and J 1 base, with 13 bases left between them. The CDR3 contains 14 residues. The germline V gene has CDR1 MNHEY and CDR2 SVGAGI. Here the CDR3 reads CASTLGHKNTEAFF. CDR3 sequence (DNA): TGTGCCAGCACCCTGGGACATAAGAACACTGAAGCTTTCTTT.

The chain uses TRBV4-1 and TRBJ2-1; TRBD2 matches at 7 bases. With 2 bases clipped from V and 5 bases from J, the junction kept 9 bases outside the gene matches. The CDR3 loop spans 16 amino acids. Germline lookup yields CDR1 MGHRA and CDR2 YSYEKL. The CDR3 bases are TGCGCCAGCAGCCAATCAAGCGGGGCGTTTGACAATGAGCAGTTCTTC. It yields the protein CASSQSSGAFDNEQFF.

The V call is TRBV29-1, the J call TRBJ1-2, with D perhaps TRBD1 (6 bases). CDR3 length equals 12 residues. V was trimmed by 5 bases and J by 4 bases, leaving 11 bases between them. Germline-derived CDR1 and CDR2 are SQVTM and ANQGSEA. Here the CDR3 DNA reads TGCAGCGTTTCTGGGGGCGGCTATGGCTACACCTTC. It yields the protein CSVSGGGYGYTF.

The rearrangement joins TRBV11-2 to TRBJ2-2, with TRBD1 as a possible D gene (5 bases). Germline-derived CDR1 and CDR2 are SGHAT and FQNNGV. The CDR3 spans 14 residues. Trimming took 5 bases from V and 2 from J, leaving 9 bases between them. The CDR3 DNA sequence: TGTGCCAGCAGCCCAGACAGAAACACCGGGGAGCTGTTTTTT. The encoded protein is CASSPDRNTGELFF.

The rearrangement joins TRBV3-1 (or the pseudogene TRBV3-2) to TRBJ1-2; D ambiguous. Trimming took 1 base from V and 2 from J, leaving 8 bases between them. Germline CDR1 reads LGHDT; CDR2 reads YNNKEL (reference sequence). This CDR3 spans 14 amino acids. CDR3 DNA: TGTGCCAGCAGCCAAGGGGCAGGAAACTATGGCTACACCTTC. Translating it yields CASSQGAGNYGYTF.

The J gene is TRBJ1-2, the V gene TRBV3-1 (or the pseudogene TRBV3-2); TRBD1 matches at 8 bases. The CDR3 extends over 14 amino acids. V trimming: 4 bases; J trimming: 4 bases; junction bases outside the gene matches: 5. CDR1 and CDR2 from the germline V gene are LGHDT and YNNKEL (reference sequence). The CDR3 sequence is CASSPLTGAYGYTF. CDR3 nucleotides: TGTGCCAGCAGCCCGCTGACAGGGGCCTATGGCTACACCTTC.

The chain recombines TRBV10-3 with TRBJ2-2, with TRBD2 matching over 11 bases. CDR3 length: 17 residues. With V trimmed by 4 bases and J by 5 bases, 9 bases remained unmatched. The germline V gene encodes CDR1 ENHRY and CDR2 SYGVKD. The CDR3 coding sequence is TGTGCCATCAGTGGCACTAGCGGGGGCCAAGGGACCGGGGAGCTGTTTTTT. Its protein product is CAISGTSGGQGTGELFF.

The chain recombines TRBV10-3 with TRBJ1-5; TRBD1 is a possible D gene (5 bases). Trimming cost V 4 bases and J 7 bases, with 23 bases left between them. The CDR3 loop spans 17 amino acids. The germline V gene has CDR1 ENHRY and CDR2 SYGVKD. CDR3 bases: TGTGCCATCAGTGGGGGAATGGGGATGGGGCCCGAACAGCCCCAGCATTTT. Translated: CAISGGMGMGPEQPQHF.

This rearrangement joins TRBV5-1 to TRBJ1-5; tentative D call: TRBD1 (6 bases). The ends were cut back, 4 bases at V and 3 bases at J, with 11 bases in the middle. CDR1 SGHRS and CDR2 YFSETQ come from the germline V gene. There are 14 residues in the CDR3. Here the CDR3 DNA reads TGCGCCAGCAGCCCAGGGGTTGACAATCAGCCCCAGCATTTT. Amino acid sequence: CASSPGVDNQPQHF.

The DNA for the CDR3 is TGCGCCAGCAGTGACCCAAGCGGGTATGGCTACACCTTC. Translating it yields CASSDPSGYGYTF. The genes are TRBV10-2 and TRBJ1-2; D uncertain. Germline V CDR1 and CDR2: WSHSY, SAAADI. CDR3 length: 13 residues. V was clipped by 3 bases and J by 5 bases, with 10 bases between them.

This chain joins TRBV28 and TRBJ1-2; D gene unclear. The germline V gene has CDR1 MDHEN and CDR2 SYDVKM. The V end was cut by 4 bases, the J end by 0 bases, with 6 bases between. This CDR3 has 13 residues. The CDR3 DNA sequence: TGTGCCAGCAGTTCGCCAGCTAACTATGGCTACACCTTC. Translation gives CASSSPANYGYTF.

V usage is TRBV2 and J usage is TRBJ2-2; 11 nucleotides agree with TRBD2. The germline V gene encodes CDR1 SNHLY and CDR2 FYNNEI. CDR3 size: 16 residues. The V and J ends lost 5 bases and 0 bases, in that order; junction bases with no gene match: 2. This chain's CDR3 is CASSRGLAANTGELFF. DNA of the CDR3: TGTGCCAGCAGTCGGGGACTAGCGGCGAACACCGGGGAGCTGTTTTTT.

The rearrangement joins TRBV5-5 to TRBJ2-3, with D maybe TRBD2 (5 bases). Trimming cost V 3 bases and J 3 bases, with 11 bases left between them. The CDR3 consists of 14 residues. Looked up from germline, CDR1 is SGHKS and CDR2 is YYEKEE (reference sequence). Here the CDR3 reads CASSSDSGTDTQYF. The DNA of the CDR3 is TGTGCCAGCAGCTCGGACTCGGGGACAGATACGCAGTATTTT.

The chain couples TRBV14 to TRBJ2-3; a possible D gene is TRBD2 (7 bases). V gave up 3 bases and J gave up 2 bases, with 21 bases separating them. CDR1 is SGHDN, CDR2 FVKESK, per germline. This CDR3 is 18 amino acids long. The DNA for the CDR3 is TGTGCCAGCAGCCACCCAATTTCGGGGGGCCCAAACACAGATACGCAGTATTTT. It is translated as CASSHPISGGPNTDTQYF.

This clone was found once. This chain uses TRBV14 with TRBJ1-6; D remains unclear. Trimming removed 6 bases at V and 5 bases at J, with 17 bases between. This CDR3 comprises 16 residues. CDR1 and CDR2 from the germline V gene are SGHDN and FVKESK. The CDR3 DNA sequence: TGTGCCAGCAGTCCTCGTAAGGCAGGCGATAATTCACCCCTCCACTTT. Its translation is CASSPRKAGDNSPLHF.

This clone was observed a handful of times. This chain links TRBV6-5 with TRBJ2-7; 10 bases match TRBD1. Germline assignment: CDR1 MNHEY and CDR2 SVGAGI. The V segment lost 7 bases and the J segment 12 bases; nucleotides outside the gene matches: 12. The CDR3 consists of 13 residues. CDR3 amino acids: CASKDGDRGRRYF. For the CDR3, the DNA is TGTGCCAGCAAGGATGGGGACAGGGGTCGACGGTACTTC.

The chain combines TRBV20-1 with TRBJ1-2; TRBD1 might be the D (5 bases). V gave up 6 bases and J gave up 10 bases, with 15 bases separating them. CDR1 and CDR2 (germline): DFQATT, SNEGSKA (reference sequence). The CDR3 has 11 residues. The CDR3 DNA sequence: TGCAGTGCGGATGCTCAGGGTGACTACACCTTC. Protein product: CSADAQGDYTF.

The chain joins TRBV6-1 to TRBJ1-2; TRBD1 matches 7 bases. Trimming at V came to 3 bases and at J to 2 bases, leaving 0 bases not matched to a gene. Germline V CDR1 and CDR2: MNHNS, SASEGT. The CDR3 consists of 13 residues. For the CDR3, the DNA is TGTGCCAGCAGTGAGGGACAGAACTATGGCTACACCTTC. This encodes CASSEGQNYGYTF.

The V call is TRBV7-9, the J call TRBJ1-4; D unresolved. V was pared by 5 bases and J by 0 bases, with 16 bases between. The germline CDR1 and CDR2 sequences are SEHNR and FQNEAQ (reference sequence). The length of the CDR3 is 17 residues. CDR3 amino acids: CASSTRGYAATNEKLFF. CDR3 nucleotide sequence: TGTGCCAGCAGCACTCGCGGATACGCTGCAACTAATGAAAAACTGTTTTTT.

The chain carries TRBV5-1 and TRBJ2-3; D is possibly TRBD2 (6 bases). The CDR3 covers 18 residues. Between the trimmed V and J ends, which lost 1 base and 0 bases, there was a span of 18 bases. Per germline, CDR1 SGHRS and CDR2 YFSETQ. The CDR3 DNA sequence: TGCGCCAGCAGCTTGTTGGGGGGAGAGTTTGTAAGCACAGATACGCAGTATTTT. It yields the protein CASSLLGGEFVSTDTQYF.

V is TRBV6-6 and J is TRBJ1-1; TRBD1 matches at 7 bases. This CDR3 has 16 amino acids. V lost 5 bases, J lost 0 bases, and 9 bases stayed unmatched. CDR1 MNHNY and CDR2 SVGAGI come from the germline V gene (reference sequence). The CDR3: CASSPTGDQVNTEAFF. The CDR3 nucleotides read TGTGCCAGCAGTCCAACAGGGGACCAGGTGAACACTGAAGCTTTCTTT.

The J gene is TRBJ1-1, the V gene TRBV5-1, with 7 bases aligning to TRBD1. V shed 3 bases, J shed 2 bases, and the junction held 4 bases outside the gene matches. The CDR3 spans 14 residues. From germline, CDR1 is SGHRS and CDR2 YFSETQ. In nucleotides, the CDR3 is TGCGCCAGCAGCTCTGGAGGGGGCAACACTGAAGCTTTCTTT. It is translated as CASSSGGGNTEAFF.

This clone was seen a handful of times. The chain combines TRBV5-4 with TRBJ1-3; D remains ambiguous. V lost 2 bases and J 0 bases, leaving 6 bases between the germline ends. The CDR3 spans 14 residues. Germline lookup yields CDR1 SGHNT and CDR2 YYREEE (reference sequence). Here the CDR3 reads CASSFYSSGNTIYF. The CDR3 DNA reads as TGTGCCAGCAGCTTCTACAGCTCTGGAAACACCATATATTTT.